Shown below are 20 T cell receptor beta chains from a single sample sequenced in a study of response to subunit inactivated influenza vaccine. TCRdb re-analysed the RT-PCR reads in MiXCR, keeping a single row per CDR3 protein. The sample includes around 570,000 distinct CDR3 sequences, approximately 7.6% of them seen just once. The specimen was PBMCs from blood, collected around 25 months after vaccination. Receptor source: a man aged 50 to 75 who received an inactivated influenza vaccine.

This clonotype was seen only a few times. The chain combines TRBV7-6 with TRBJ2-3; a weak D match, TRBD2 (6 bases). CDR1 SGHVS and CDR2 FNYEAQ come from the germline V gene. The CDR3 contains 15 residues. V gave up 1 base and J gave up 4 bases, with 12 bases separating them. In DNA form, the CDR3 reads TGTGCCAGCAGCTTAGGACCTAGCGAATCAGATACGCAGTATTTT. Its translation: CASSLGPSESDTQYF.

The rearrangement joins TRBV29-1 to TRBJ2-1; 12 nucleotides match TRBD2. J was trimmed by 2 bases and V by 0 bases; bases with no gene match: 5. The CDR3 is 17 residues long. From germline, CDR1 is SQVTM and CDR2 ANQGSEA. The CDR3 here is CSVEDPRLAGAYNEQFF. The CDR3 DNA reads as TGCAGCGTTGAAGACCCCCGACTAGCGGGAGCCTACAATGAGCAGTTCTTC.

This clonotype was seen at least ten times. V gene TRBV20-1 combines with J gene TRBJ1-2; D is uncertain. The V end was cut by 6 bases, the J end by 5 bases, with 22 bases between. The germline CDR1 and CDR2 sequences are DFQATT and SNEGSKA (reference sequence). The CDR3 consists of 15 residues. CDR3 in amino acids: CSAKPPAAGGYGYTF. The CDR3 coding sequence is TGCAGTGCGAAACCCCCGGCGGCAGGCGGATATGGCTACACCTTC.

This clonotype was detected many times. The J gene is TRBJ2-2, the V gene TRBV6-2 or TRBV6-3, with 10 bases matching TRBD1. V lost 8 bases and J lost 4; bases outside the gene matches: 4. Germline CDR1 and CDR2: MNHEY and SVGEGT. The CDR3 is 14 residues long. The DNA for the CDR3 is TGTGCCAGCGGACAGGGGGGAAGCACCGGGGAGCTGTTTTTT. Protein sequence: CASGQGGSTGELFF.

The chain recombines TRBV12-5 with TRBJ2-6; tentative D call: TRBD1 (6 bases). Germline-derived CDR1 and CDR2 are LGHNT and FRNRAP. The CDR3 has 19 residues. The CDR3 reads CACIWFGGLDLSGANVLTF. The CDR3 coding sequence is TGTGCCTGCATTTGGTTTGGGGGCCTAGACCTCTCTGGGGCCAACGTCCTGACTTTC.

This chain joins TRBV11-2 and TRBJ2-5; no firm D call. CDR1 is SGHAT and CDR2 is FQNNGV in the germline V gene. The CDR3 runs 14 residues. V gave up 4 bases and J gave up 3 bases, with 12 bases separating them. The CDR3 is CASSYRGAEETQYF. The CDR3 nucleotides are TGTGCCAGCAGCTACCGCGGCGCAGAAGAGACCCAGTACTTC.

The table lists this clonotype with many counts. This chain joins TRBV7-2 and TRBJ2-7; TRBD1 might be the D (5 bases). Germline CDR1 SGHTA, CDR2 FQGNSA. V was cut by 5 bases and J by 2 bases, with 13 bases left in between. CDR3 length: 14 amino acids. In DNA form, the CDR3 reads TGTGCCAGCAGCCCCTCGATGGGGCCCTACGAGCAGTACTTC. Translation: CASSPSMGPYEQYF.

Many counts were recorded for this clonotype. This sequence joins TRBV6-5 and TRBJ1-1, with D unclear. V was shortened by 6 bases and J by 1 base, with 6 bases between the two germline ends. CDR1 and CDR2 from the germline V gene are MNHEY and SVGAGI. The CDR3 extends over 12 amino acids. CDR3 amino acids: CASSRGNTEAFF. The CDR3 DNA is TGTGCCAGCAGCAGAGGGAACACTGAAGCTTTCTTT.

There are many counts of this clonotype. The chain recombines TRBV6-5 with TRBJ2-3; weak D call: TRBD1 (7 bases). V lost 0 bases to trimming and J lost 5 bases, with 15 bases between them. This CDR3 spans 16 amino acids. Per germline, CDR1 MNHEY and CDR2 SVGAGI. CDR3 nucleotides: TGTGCCAGCAGTTACTCGACGCGCCAGGGGGGAGATACGCAGTATTTT. Its protein product is CASSYSTRQGGDTQYF.

CDR3 region: CSVDRNSVGEQFF. Written as DNA, the CDR3 is TGCAGCGTTGATCGGAATAGCGTAGGAGAGCAGTTCTTC. The rearrangement links TRBV29-1 to TRBJ2-1, with a tentative D call TRBD2 (5 bases). The ends were cut back, 3 bases at V and 10 bases at J, with 16 bases in the middle. The germline CDR1 and CDR2 sequences are SQVTM and ANQGSEA. This CDR3 has 13 amino acids.

This clonotype appeared a few times. The CDR3 loop is CASSLVGRIQETQYF. Here the CDR3 DNA reads TGTGCCAGCAGCTTAGTTGGCCGAATCCAAGAGACCCAGTACTTC. The chain carries TRBV11-2 and TRBJ2-5; D gene uncertain. V dropped 1 base and J dropped 1 base, with 10 bases sitting between them. CDR1 SGHAT and CDR2 FQNNGV come from the germline V gene. The CDR3 spans 15 residues.

This clonotype was counted only a few times. The chain combines TRBV4-3 with TRBJ2-3; D possibly corresponds to TRBD2 (6 bases). This CDR3 is built from 16 residues. The germline gives CDR1 LGHNA, CDR2 YSLEER. Trimming shortened V by 0 bases and J by 2 bases, and 12 bases separated the two germline ends. CDR3 protein: CASSQDGWTTTDTQYF. As DNA, the CDR3 is TGCGCCAGCAGCCAAGATGGGTGGACTACCACAGATACGCAGTATTTT.

This clonotype occurred many times. The chain's CDR3 is CASRSVSGANVLTF. CDR3 DNA sequence: TGTGCCAGCAGATCGGTATCTGGGGCCAACGTCCTGACTTTC. This chain connects TRBV6-2 or TRBV6-3 to TRBJ2-6; unclear D gene. Between the trimmed V and J ends, which lost 6 bases and 1 base, there was a span of 7 bases. Germline assignment: CDR1 MNHEY and CDR2 SVGEGT. This CDR3 is built from 14 residues.

The sample holds many counts of this clonotype. The chain carries TRBV10-3 and TRBJ2-1; tentatively, D is TRBD2 (5 bases). The germline gives CDR1 ENHRY, CDR2 SYGVKD. The CDR3 extends over 14 amino acids. Trimming cost V 3 bases and J 8 bases, with 14 bases left between them. Written as DNA, the CDR3 is TGTGCCATCAGTGAATGGGGAGCGACCTATGAGCAGTTCTTC. Amino acids: CAISEWGATYEQFF.

This clonotype came up many times. The gene calls are TRBV5-1 and TRBJ1-1; TRBD1 might be the D (6 bases). CDR3 size: 13 residues. CDR1 and CDR2 (germline): SGHRS, YFSETQ. Trimming removed 4 bases at V and 8 bases at J, with 15 bases between. The CDR3 DNA reads as TGCGCCAGCAGCACCGGGACAAAATCCGAAGCTTTCTTT. It translates to CASSTGTKSEAFF.

The CDR3 is CASRGTSGANTGELFF. CDR3 DNA: TGTGCCAGCAGAGGGACTAGCGGGGCGAACACCGGGGAGCTGTTTTTT. This chain uses TRBV6-1 with TRBJ2-2; 13 bases align to TRBD2. V lost 6 bases and J lost 0; bases outside the gene matches: 1. The CDR3 extends over 16 amino acids. CDR1 is MNHNS and CDR2 is SASEGT in the germline V gene.

In DNA, the CDR3 is TGTGCCAGCTGGGGGACAGGGAGGAATTCACCCCTCCACTTT. Translated, it gives CASWGTGRNSPLHF. The V and J genes are TRBV27 and TRBJ1-6; 9 bases align to TRBD1. Germline V CDR1 and CDR2: MNHEY, SMNVEV (reference sequence). This CDR3 comprises 14 residues. V dropped 8 bases and J dropped 7; count of bases not matched to a gene: 6.

The V and J genes are TRBV6-1 and TRBJ2-1; 10 bases align to TRBD2. The junction had 6 bases not matched to a gene; V was cut back by 4 bases and J by 6 bases. The CDR3 contains 15 residues. CDR1 and CDR2 from the germline V gene are MNHNS and SASEGT. The CDR3 DNA is TGTGCCAGCAGTGCCGGGACTAGCGCGATCAATGAGCAGTTCTTC. Its translation: CASSAGTSAINEQFF.

The J gene is TRBJ2-7, the V gene TRBV14; 8 bases are shared with TRBD2. Germline-derived CDR1 and CDR2 are SGHDN and FVKESK. The CDR3 runs 14 residues. V shed 3 bases and J 3 bases; nucleotides not matched to a gene: 4. CDR3 coding DNA: TGTGCCAGCAGCCACGGGACTAGATACTACGAGCAGTACTTC. Encoded protein: CASSHGTRYYEQYF.

This chain links TRBV12-3 or TRBV12-4 with TRBJ2-2, with 10 bases fitting TRBD1. The CDR3 is 16 residues long. V trimming: 6 bases; J trimming: 0 bases; junction bases outside the gene matches: 4. The CDR3 is CASSTTGGSNTGELFF. The CDR3 DNA reads TGTGCCAGCAGCACGACAGGGGGCTCGAACACCGGGGAGCTGTTTTTT.